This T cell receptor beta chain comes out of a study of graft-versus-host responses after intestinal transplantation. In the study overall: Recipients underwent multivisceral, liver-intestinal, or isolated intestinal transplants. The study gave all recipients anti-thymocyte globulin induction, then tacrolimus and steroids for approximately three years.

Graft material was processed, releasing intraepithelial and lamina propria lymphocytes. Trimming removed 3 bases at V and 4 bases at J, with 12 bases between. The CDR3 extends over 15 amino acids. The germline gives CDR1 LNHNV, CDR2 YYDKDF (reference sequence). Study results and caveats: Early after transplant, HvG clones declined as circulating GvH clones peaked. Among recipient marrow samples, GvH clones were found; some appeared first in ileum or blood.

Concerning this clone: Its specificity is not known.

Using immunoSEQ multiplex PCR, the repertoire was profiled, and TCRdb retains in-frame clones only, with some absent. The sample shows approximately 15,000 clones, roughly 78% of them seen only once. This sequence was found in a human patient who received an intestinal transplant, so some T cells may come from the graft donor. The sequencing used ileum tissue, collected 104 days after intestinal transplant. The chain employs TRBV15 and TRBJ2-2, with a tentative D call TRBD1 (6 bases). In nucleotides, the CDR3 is TGTGCCACCAGCAGTAACAGGGTTGTCACCGGGGAGCTGTTTTTT. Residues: CATSSNRVVTGELFF.